The clone carrying this T cell receptor (beta chain) was observed once. A far bigger clonotype differs at one base, so this is likely a read error. This specimen comes from a study of read filtering for tumor transcriptome and immune sequencing. Overall study: The cohort had approximately 16 men and approximately 15 women aged roughly 40 to 80, mean about 68 years. Transcriptome libraries were built from DNase-treated RNA.

Molecular barcoded adaptors covering alpha/delta and beta/gamma chains were used on roughly 400 ng RNA. TCRdb itself ran the reads through MiXCR, one entry per CDR3 protein. Of some 41,000 distinct CDR3 sequences listed, 13% are singletons. CDR1 is MNHEY and CDR2 is SMNVEV in the germline V gene (reference sequence). This CDR3 has 15 residues. Bone marrow was sampled from every patient at the time of active disease. Material for sequencing was a population of CD138-negative cells sorted from bone marrow. The V call is TRBV27, the J call TRBJ1-6; TRBD1 agrees at 9 bases. The DNA end lines up better with TRBJ1-1; the J call may be wrong. This TCR was recovered from a donor aged 40 or over with multiple myeloma. This CDR3 is CASRGTGLMNAEAFF. The CDR3 DNA reads TGTGCCAGCAGGGGGACAGGGCTTATGAACGCTGAAGCTTTCTTT.